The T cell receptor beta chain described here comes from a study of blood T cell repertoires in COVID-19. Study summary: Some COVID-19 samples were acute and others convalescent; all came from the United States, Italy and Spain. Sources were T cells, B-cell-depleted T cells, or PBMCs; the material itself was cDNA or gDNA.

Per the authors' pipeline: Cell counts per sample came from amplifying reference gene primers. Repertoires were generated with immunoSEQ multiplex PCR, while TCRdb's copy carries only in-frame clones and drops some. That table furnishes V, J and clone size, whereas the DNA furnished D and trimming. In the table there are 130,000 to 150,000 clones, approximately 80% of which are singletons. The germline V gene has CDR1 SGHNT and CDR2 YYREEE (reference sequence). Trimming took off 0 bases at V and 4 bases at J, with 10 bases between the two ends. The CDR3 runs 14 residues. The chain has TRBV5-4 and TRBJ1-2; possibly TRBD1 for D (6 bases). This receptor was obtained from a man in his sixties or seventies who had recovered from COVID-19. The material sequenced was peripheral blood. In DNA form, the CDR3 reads TGTGCCAGCAGCTTGGCTTACAGGGTCTATGGCTACACCTTC. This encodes CASSLAYRVYGYTF.